Listed below are T cell receptor beta chains from one sample, sequenced in a study of blood T cell repertoires in COVID-19. Using immunoSEQ multiplex PCR, the repertoire was profiled, and TCRdb retains in-frame clones only, with some absent. Among about 300,000 clones, around 88% were seen once, and the ten largest hold approximately 4.2%. The sequencing input was peripheral blood. Every receptor here comes from a man aged 35-49 years with acute or convalescent COVID-19. CDR3s include the opening cysteine and the closing phenylalanine or tryptophan. The D gene is left open where the match is weak. Clone size, where shown, is once, few, many, or a class for clones that have expanded.

v_call: TRBV7-3
j_call: TRBJ2-7
clone_size: -
cdr3_length: 14
d_call: TRBD1
cdr3_nt: TGTGCCAGCAGCAGAAACAGGGGGGACTACGAGCAGTACTTC
cdr3_aa: CASSRNRGDYEQYF

v_call: TRBV5-1
j_call: TRBJ2-2
clone_size: -
cdr3_length: 13
d_call: -
cdr3_nt: TGCGCCAGCAGCTTCCTACTCGGCGGGGAGCTGTTTTTT
cdr3_aa: CASSFLLGGELFF

v_call: TRBV7-8
j_call: TRBJ2-7
clone_size: -
cdr3_length: 15
d_call: -
cdr3_nt: TGTGCCAGCAGCCCGGGCGGGTTAGGCGCCTACGAGCAGTACTTC
cdr3_aa: CASSPGGLGAYEQYF

v_call: TRBV5-1
j_call: TRBJ2-2
clone_size: -
cdr3_length: 15
d_call: TRBD1
cdr3_nt: TGCGCCAGCAGCCGGGACAGGGGACTCACCGGGGAGCTGTTTTTT
cdr3_aa: CASSRDRGLTGELFF

v_call: TRBV27
j_call: TRBJ2-3
clone_size: -
cdr3_length: 17
d_call: TRBD2
cdr3_nt: TGTGCCAGCAGTCCATCGGGGAGCGGGGGGAGCACAGATACGCAGTATTTT
cdr3_aa: CASSPSGSGGSTDTQYF

v_call: TRBV3-1/TRBV3-2
j_call: TRBJ2-3
clone_size: -
cdr3_length: 16
d_call: -
cdr3_nt: TGTGCCAGCAGCCAATTTCGGACAGACTTCACAGATACGCAGTATTTT
cdr3_aa: CASSQFRTDFTDTQYF

v_call: TRBV5-1
j_call: TRBJ2-1
clone_size: -
cdr3_length: 15
d_call: TRBD2
cdr3_nt: TGCGCCAGCAGCCCGGGACTAGCGGGGGGGCACGAGCAGTTCTTC
cdr3_aa: CASSPGLAGGHEQFF

v_call: TRBV29-1
j_call: TRBJ2-3
clone_size: -
cdr3_length: 13
d_call: TRBD1
cdr3_nt: TGCAGCGTCCCGGGACAGGGAACAGATACGCAGTATTTT
cdr3_aa: CSVPGQGTDTQYF

v_call: TRBV7-9
j_call: TRBJ2-7
clone_size: few
cdr3_length: 12
d_call: -
cdr3_nt: TGTGCCAGCAGCTCCCAGACTACGGGGCAGTACTTC
cdr3_aa: CASSSQTTGQYF

v_call: TRBV24-1
j_call: TRBJ2-1
clone_size: -
cdr3_length: 12
d_call: TRBD1
cdr3_nt: TGTGCCACCAGGAGGGACAGGGGGCGATTGTTCTTC
cdr3_aa: CATRRDRGRLFF

v_call: TRBV4-2
j_call: TRBJ2-3
clone_size: -
cdr3_length: 17
d_call: TRBD2
cdr3_nt: TGTGCCAGCAGCCCCCTTCGGACTAGCGGGGGCACAGATACGCAGTATTTT
cdr3_aa: CASSPLRTSGGTDTQYF

v_call: TRBV30
j_call: TRBJ1-5
clone_size: -
cdr3_length: 14
d_call: -
cdr3_nt: TGTGCCTGGAGTGTGGGGCTCCGAGGACAGCCCCAGCATTTT
cdr3_aa: CAWSVGLRGQPQHF

v_call: TRBV11-2
j_call: TRBJ1-4
clone_size: -
cdr3_length: 15
d_call: TRBD1
cdr3_nt: TGTGCCAGCACGGGACAGCCTTCCTCTAATGAAAAACTGTTTTTT
cdr3_aa: CASTGQPSSNEKLFF

v_call: TRBV7-2
j_call: TRBJ1-4
clone_size: once
cdr3_length: 17
d_call: TRBD1
cdr3_nt: TGTGCCAGCAGCCCGTGGGACAGTTCAGTGCCCGGGAAAAAACTGTTTTTT
cdr3_aa: CASSPWDSSVPGKKLFF

v_call: TRBV12-3/TRBV12-4
j_call: TRBJ1-5
clone_size: -
cdr3_length: 13
d_call: -
cdr3_nt: TGTGCCAGCAGTCTTCTGAATCCCGGGCCCCAGCATTTT
cdr3_aa: CASSLLNPGPQHF

v_call: TRBV5-1
j_call: TRBJ1-5
clone_size: -
cdr3_length: 14
d_call: TRBD1
cdr3_nt: TGCGCCAGCAGCCGGGGACAGGGCGATCAGCCCCAGCATTTT
cdr3_aa: CASSRGQGDQPQHF

v_call: TRBV3-1/TRBV3-2
j_call: TRBJ2-1
clone_size: -
cdr3_length: 13
d_call: TRBD1
cdr3_nt: TGTGCCAGCAGCCTCACAGGGGGCAATGAGCAGTTCTTC
cdr3_aa: CASSLTGGNEQFF

v_call: TRBV6-5
j_call: TRBJ1-1
clone_size: -
cdr3_length: 15
d_call: -
cdr3_nt: TGTGCCAGCAGTTACTCGGGACTCATGAACACTGAAGCTTTCTTT
cdr3_aa: CASSYSGLMNTEAFF

v_call: TRBV30
j_call: TRBJ1-1
clone_size: -
cdr3_length: 15
d_call: -
cdr3_nt: TGTGCCTGGAGTGCCCCCCCAGGGATGGGGACTGAAGCTTTCTTT
cdr3_aa: CAWSAPPGMGTEAFF

v_call: TRBV12-3/TRBV12-4
j_call: TRBJ2-1
clone_size: -
cdr3_length: 13
d_call: -
cdr3_nt: TGTGCCAGCAGTCATCGGGTGTACAATGAGCAGTTCTTC
cdr3_aa: CASSHRVYNEQFF

v_call: TRBV2
j_call: TRBJ2-3
clone_size: -
cdr3_length: 15
d_call: TRBD2
cdr3_nt: TGTGCCAGCATTCCGGGACTAGCTTACACAGATACGCAGTATTTT
cdr3_aa: CASIPGLAYTDTQYF

v_call: TRBV5-4
j_call: TRBJ2-3
clone_size: -
cdr3_length: 15
d_call: TRBD2
cdr3_nt: TGTGCCAGCAGCCAACTAGCGTTGGGCACAGATACGCAGTATTTT
cdr3_aa: CASSQLALGTDTQYF

v_call: TRBV5-6
j_call: TRBJ2-3
clone_size: -
cdr3_length: 13
d_call: -
cdr3_nt: TGTGCCAGCAGCTGGCAGGGGTCAGATACGCAGTATTTT
cdr3_aa: CASSWQGSDTQYF

v_call: TRBV5-1
j_call: TRBJ2-7
clone_size: -
cdr3_length: 14
d_call: -
cdr3_nt: TGCGCCAGCAGCTTGGGAGGGAGCTCCTACGAGCAGTACTTC
cdr3_aa: CASSLGGSSYEQYF

v_call: TRBV5-1
j_call: TRBJ1-2
clone_size: -
cdr3_length: 16
d_call: TRBD1
cdr3_nt: TGCGCCAGCAGCTTTCAACCGGGACAGGGGGCGGGAGGCTACACCTTC
cdr3_aa: CASSFQPGQGAGGYTF

v_call: TRBV4-2
j_call: TRBJ2-1
clone_size: -
cdr3_length: 18
d_call: TRBD1
cdr3_nt: TGTGCCAGCAGCCCTTCCGGGCAGACAGGGGGTTCCTACAATGAGCAGTTCTTC
cdr3_aa: CASSPSGQTGGSYNEQFF

v_call: TRBV12-5
j_call: TRBJ2-3
clone_size: -
cdr3_length: 16
d_call: TRBD1
cdr3_nt: TGTGCTAGTGGTTCCTATGGACAGGCGATCACAGATACGCAGTATTTT
cdr3_aa: CASGSYGQAITDTQYF

v_call: TRBV6-5
j_call: TRBJ2-7
clone_size: -
cdr3_length: 13
d_call: -
cdr3_nt: TGTGCCAGCAGTTTATTAGGAGGGAACGAGCAGTACTTC
cdr3_aa: CASSLLGGNEQYF

v_call: TRBV19
j_call: TRBJ1-2
clone_size: once
cdr3_length: 12
d_call: -
cdr3_nt: TGTGCCAGTAGTGAGGCGGACTATGGCTACACCTTC
cdr3_aa: CASSEADYGYTF

v_call: TRBV6-6
j_call: TRBJ1-5
clone_size: -
cdr3_length: 14
d_call: TRBD1
cdr3_nt: TGTGCCAGCAGTTACAGACAGGGGGTGCAGCCCCAGCATTTT
cdr3_aa: CASSYRQGVQPQHF

v_call: TRBV5-4
j_call: TRBJ1-1
clone_size: -
cdr3_length: 15
d_call: -
cdr3_nt: TGTGCCAGCAGCTTGAGGGGGGGGACGAACACTGAAGCTTTCTTT
cdr3_aa: CASSLRGGTNTEAFF

v_call: TRBV7-2
j_call: TRBJ1-5
clone_size: few
cdr3_length: 15
d_call: TRBD1
cdr3_nt: TGTGCCAGCAGCCCTCGGACAGGGAACAATCAGCCCCAGCATTTT
cdr3_aa: CASSPRTGNNQPQHF

v_call: TRBV19
j_call: TRBJ2-2
clone_size: -
cdr3_length: 14
d_call: -
cdr3_nt: TGTGCCAGTAGTTGGCGAGGAGGGAACGGGGAGCTGTTTTTT
cdr3_aa: CASSWRGGNGELFF

v_call: TRBV2
j_call: TRBJ1-4
clone_size: -
cdr3_length: 11
d_call: -
cdr3_nt: TGTGCCAGCAGTGGAACAGAAAAACTGTTTTTT
cdr3_aa: CASSGTEKLFF

v_call: TRBV18
j_call: TRBJ1-1
clone_size: -
cdr3_length: 16
d_call: -
cdr3_nt: TGTGCCAGCTCACCGGGGCAGATTCTTATGAACACTGAAGCTTTCTTT
cdr3_aa: CASSPGQILMNTEAFF

v_call: TRBV4-1
j_call: TRBJ1-1
clone_size: -
cdr3_length: 17
d_call: TRBD1
cdr3_nt: TGCGCCAGCAGCCAAGCAGGCCTGGGACAGGGTGACACTGAAGCTTTCTTT
cdr3_aa: CASSQAGLGQGDTEAFF

v_call: TRBV27
j_call: TRBJ1-2
clone_size: -
cdr3_length: 15
d_call: TRBD1
cdr3_nt: TGTGCCAGCAGTCAACGACAGGGGCGGATCTATGGCTACACCTTC
cdr3_aa: CASSQRQGRIYGYTF

v_call: TRBV24-1
j_call: TRBJ1-5
clone_size: -
cdr3_length: 15
d_call: -
cdr3_nt: TGTGCCACCAGTGGAGCGGGTAGGGCGGATCAGCCCCAGCATTTT
cdr3_aa: CATSGAGRADQPQHF

v_call: TRBV6-1
j_call: TRBJ1-1
clone_size: -
cdr3_length: 15
d_call: -
cdr3_nt: TGTGCCAGCAGTGAAGCGGTCCTACGCGGGACTGAAGCTTTCTTT
cdr3_aa: CASSEAVLRGTEAFF